These T cell receptor beta chains were read from a single sample in a study of identical twins. TCRdb processed the 5' RACE reads anew with MiXCR; each CDR3 protein has one entry. The sample holds 140,000 to 150,000 distinct CDR3 sequences, roughly 3.2% seen once. The source material was memory T cells sorted from blood. These receptors all stem from a man aged 18 to 29 in good health. Each CDR3 is given with its conserved first and last residue. D genes are given only for firm matches. Clone size is stated in some rows and not others, as once, few, many or a class when expanded.

J gene,clone size,D gene,V gene,CDR3 protein,CDR3 DNA
TRBJ1-5,many,TRBD1,TRBV20-1,CSARPATGANQPQHF,TGCAGTGCTAGACCCGCAACAGGGGCCAATCAGCCCCAGCATTTT
TRBJ2-1,many,TRBD1,TRBV5-1,CASSSADRGDEQFF,TGCGCCAGCAGCTCGGCGGACAGGGGAGATGAGCAGTTCTTC
TRBJ2-1,.,.,TRBV7-2,CASSLVRVQDNEQFF,TGTGCCAGCAGCTTAGTAAGGGTACAGGATAATGAGCAGTTCTTC
TRBJ2-1,many,.,TRBV3-1,CASSPRGHNEQFF,TGTGCCAGCAGCCCTCGGGGGCACAATGAGCAGTTCTTC
TRBJ1-4,many,TRBD1,TRBV2,CASSTPRTGWVATNEKLFF,TGTGCCAGCAGTACCCCCCGGACAGGGTGGGTCGCAACTAATGAAAAACTGTTTTTT
TRBJ1-4,many,.,TRBV9,CASSVGPIGEKLFF,TGTGCCAGCAGCGTGGGGCCAATAGGGGAAAAACTGTTTTTT
TRBJ2-6,many,.,TRBV19,CASIRDSGANVLTF,TGTGCCAGTATCAGGGACTCTGGGGCCAACGTCCTGACTTTC
TRBJ2-2,many,.,TRBV6-1,CASTGNTGELFF,TGTGCCAGTACAGGAAACACCGGGGAGCTGTTTTTT
TRBJ1-5,many,TRBD1,TRBV4-2,CASSQDPQGGRQPQHF,TGTGCCAGCAGCCAAGACCCGCAGGGGGGAAGACAGCCCCAGCATTTT
TRBJ2-3,many,.,TRBV7-2,CASSFGDGLQYF,TGTGCCAGCAGCTTCGGGGATGGTTTGCAGTATTTT
TRBJ2-3,few,TRBD2,TRBV14,CASLVGLAETSTDTQYF,TGTGCCAGCCTAGTGGGACTAGCGGAGACCAGCACAGATACGCAGTATTTT
TRBJ2-5,many,.,TRBV28,CASRTGLRPGWGTQYF,TGTGCCAGCCGAACGGGACTGCGGCCCGGCTGGGGGACCCAGTACTTC
TRBJ1-5,many,TRBD1,TRBV20-1,CSAKRQGAFGNQPQHF,TGCAGTGCTAAACGGCAGGGGGCGTTCGGCAATCAGCCCCAGCATTTT
TRBJ1-1,many,.,TRBV5-1,CASSLVGGMNTEAFF,TGCGCCAGCAGCTTGGTGGGGGGGATGAACACTGAAGCTTTCTTT
TRBJ1-4,many,.,TRBV3-1,CASSHEATRVFF,TGTGCCAGCAGCCATGAGGCCACCAGGGTGTTTTTT
TRBJ2-3,many,.,TRBV4-1,CASSQAFGGRGLTDTQYF,TGCGCCAGCAGCCAAGCATTCGGCGGTAGAGGGTTGACAGATACGCAGTATTTT
TRBJ2-7,many,.,TRBV6-1,CASSVSGTLPGEQYF,TGTGCCAGCAGTGTGTCGGGGACCCTCCCGGGCGAGCAGTACTTC
TRBJ2-7,many,.,TRBV5-5,CASSLTGSYEQYF,TGTGCCAGCAGCTTGACAGGTTCCTACGAGCAGTACTTC
TRBJ2-1,few,.,TRBV6-2/TRBV6-3,CASSYIGGTNNNEQFF,TGTGCCAGCAGTTACATTGGCGGGACCAATAACAATGAGCAGTTCTTC
TRBJ2-2,many,TRBD1,TRBV6-2/TRBV6-3,CASSGQGVGELFF,TGTGCCAGCAGTGGACAGGGGGTAGGGGAGCTGTTTTTT
TRBJ1-1,many,.,TRBV12-3/TRBV12-4,CASSPQGGGTEAFF,TGTGCCAGCAGTCCACAGGGTGGGGGCACTGAAGCTTTCTTT
TRBJ2-5,many,.,TRBV5-1,CASSYQGGHGETQYF,TGCGCCAGCAGCTACCAGGGGGGACACGGGGAGACCCAGTACTTC